These T cell receptor beta chains were read from a single sample in a study of response to subunit inactivated influenza vaccine. TCRdb analysed the RT-PCR reads with MiXCR anew, one entry per CDR3 protein. The sample consists of 600,000 to 850,000 distinct CDR3 sequences, approximately 15% of them appearing once. Sample: PBMCs from blood, taken 14 to 15 days before vaccination. The receptors originated from a man aged 50 or older who received an inactivated influenza vaccine. Each CDR3 is given with its conserved first and last residue. D genes are given only for firm matches. Some rows mark clone size as missing; the rest say once, few, many or name a class of expanded clone.

abundance: few; v_gene: TRBV20-1; j_gene: TRBJ1-1; d_gene: .; CDR3nt: TGCAGTGCCCCCTTGAACACTGAAGCTTTCTTT; CDR3aa: CSAPLNTEAFF
abundance: .; v_gene: TRBV6-5; j_gene: TRBJ2-3; d_gene: TRBD2; CDR3nt: TGTGCCAGCAGTTCTCCCGGACTAGCGGGGGGTAATACGCAGTATTTT; CDR3aa: CASSSPGLAGGNTQYF
abundance: .; v_gene: TRBV13; j_gene: TRBJ2-1; d_gene: TRBD1; CDR3nt: TGTGCCAGCAGCTTGACGGGACAGAACTACAATGAGCAGTTCTTC; CDR3aa: CASSLTGQNYNEQFF
abundance: many; v_gene: TRBV7-9; j_gene: TRBJ1-1; d_gene: .; CDR3nt: TGTGCCAGCCAGGGGTGGACGAACACTGAAGCTTTCTTT; CDR3aa: CASQGWTNTEAFF
abundance: few; v_gene: TRBV6-2/TRBV6-3; j_gene: TRBJ2-5; d_gene: TRBD2; CDR3nt: TGTGCCAGCAGTTACTCCGGACTAGACGGGGAGACCCAGTACTTC; CDR3aa: CASSYSGLDGETQYF
abundance: .; v_gene: TRBV4-1; j_gene: TRBJ2-4; d_gene: .; CDR3nt: TGCGCCAGCAGCCAAGAAGAGGGGCAGGGAGTGTACATTCAGTACTTC; CDR3aa: CASSQEEGQGVYIQYF
abundance: .; v_gene: TRBV29-1; j_gene: TRBJ2-3; d_gene: .; CDR3nt: TGCAGCGCCGAAAAGGGGGCAGATACGCAGTATTTT; CDR3aa: CSAEKGADTQYF
abundance: few; v_gene: TRBV11-2; j_gene: TRBJ2-7; d_gene: .; CDR3nt: TGTGCCAGCAGCTTAGATCCTGGGACATTCTACGAGCAGTACTTC; CDR3aa: CASSLDPGTFYEQYF
abundance: many; v_gene: TRBV12-3/TRBV12-4; j_gene: TRBJ1-2; d_gene: .; CDR3nt: TGTGCCAGCAGTTTAGGGTTTAGGGGTGGCTACACCTTC; CDR3aa: CASSLGFRGGYTF
abundance: few; v_gene: TRBV2; j_gene: TRBJ1-1; d_gene: .; CDR3nt: TGTGCCAGCAGTGTACGGTCGAACACTGAAGCTTTCTTT; CDR3aa: CASSVRSNTEAFF
abundance: .; v_gene: TRBV4-2; j_gene: TRBJ2-1; d_gene: .; CDR3nt: TGTGCCATCAGCCCCGGGCTCCCAAACTACAATGAGCAGTTCTTC; CDR3aa: CAISPGLPNYNEQFF
abundance: .; v_gene: TRBV11-3; j_gene: TRBJ2-1; d_gene: TRBD1; CDR3nt: TGTGCCAGCAGCAAAGGCGGGACAGGGCTATTCGAGCAGTTCTTC; CDR3aa: CASSKGGTGLFEQFF
abundance: .; v_gene: TRBV12-3/TRBV12-4; j_gene: TRBJ2-3; d_gene: .; CDR3nt: TGTGCCAGCAGCCGCCTTATTGGGAGCACAGATACGCAGTATTTT; CDR3aa: CASSRLIGSTDTQYF
abundance: few; v_gene: TRBV5-1; j_gene: TRBJ1-1; d_gene: .; CDR3nt: TGCGCCAGCAGCTCCCTCGACCCGGGGACTGAAGCTTTCTTT; CDR3aa: CASSSLDPGTEAFF
abundance: many; v_gene: TRBV28; j_gene: TRBJ1-1; d_gene: .; CDR3nt: TGTGCCAGCTGTTGGAGCTCAGGGGCAAGAGGGACTGAAGCTTTCTTT; CDR3aa: CASCWSSGARGTEAFF
abundance: .; v_gene: TRBV5-6; j_gene: TRBJ2-2; d_gene: .; CDR3nt: TGTGCCAGCAGCCGTGGGGCCGTGCGGGCTTTGAACACCGGGGAGCTGTTTTTT; CDR3aa: CASSRGAVRALNTGELFF
abundance: .; v_gene: TRBV29-1; j_gene: TRBJ2-3; d_gene: TRBD2; CDR3nt: TGCAGCGTTGATGGGGGAGGGGACACAGATACGCAGTATTTT; CDR3aa: CSVDGGGDTDTQYF
abundance: .; v_gene: TRBV29-1; j_gene: TRBJ2-7; d_gene: .; CDR3nt: TGCAGCGTTGAAGGCCGCGGGTACGAGCAGTACTTC; CDR3aa: CSVEGRGYEQYF
abundance: many; v_gene: TRBV5-1; j_gene: TRBJ2-1; d_gene: TRBD2; CDR3nt: TGCGCCAGCAGCTTGAGCGGGGAAAACTACAATGAGCAGTTCTTC; CDR3aa: CASSLSGENYNEQFF
abundance: .; v_gene: TRBV4-3; j_gene: TRBJ2-7; d_gene: .; CDR3nt: TGCGCCAGCAGCCATGCGACAGGCTCCGAGCAGTACTTC; CDR3aa: CASSHATGSEQYF
abundance: few; v_gene: TRBV4-2; j_gene: TRBJ2-1; d_gene: TRBD1; CDR3nt: TGTGCCAGCAGAGAGGAACAGGGGTTGAGGGATGAGCAGTTCTTC; CDR3aa: CASREEQGLRDEQFF
abundance: few; v_gene: TRBV20-1; j_gene: TRBJ2-7; d_gene: TRBD2; CDR3nt: TGCAGTGCTCTTTCCCAGCTAGCGGGAGGATTGGAGCAGTACTTC; CDR3aa: CSALSQLAGGLEQYF
abundance: .; v_gene: TRBV29-1; j_gene: TRBJ2-1; d_gene: TRBD2; CDR3nt: TGCAGCGTTGACAAGCGGGGGGTCGGCGATGAGCAGTTCTTC; CDR3aa: CSVDKRGVGDEQFF
abundance: .; v_gene: TRBV11-2; j_gene: TRBJ2-1; d_gene: TRBD1; CDR3nt: TGTGCCAGCAGCTCCTACAGGGGGGCCTCCTACAATGAGCAGTTCTTC; CDR3aa: CASSSYRGASYNEQFF
abundance: .; v_gene: TRBV4-3; j_gene: TRBJ2-5; d_gene: TRBD2; CDR3nt: TGCGCCAGCAGCCAAGAGTTATTCGGGCTAGCGGGGTTCCAAGAGACCCAGTACTTC; CDR3aa: CASSQELFGLAGFQETQYF
abundance: few; v_gene: TRBV29-1; j_gene: TRBJ2-1; d_gene: TRBD1; CDR3nt: TGCAGCGGGGGACAGTACAATGAGCAGTTCTTC; CDR3aa: CSGGQYNEQFF
abundance: .; v_gene: TRBV9; j_gene: TRBJ2-3; d_gene: TRBD2; CDR3nt: TGTGCCAGCAGCGTACTAGCGGGGGAAAGCACAGATACGCAGTATTTT; CDR3aa: CASSVLAGESTDTQYF
abundance: .; v_gene: TRBV6-2/TRBV6-3; j_gene: TRBJ2-1; d_gene: TRBD1; CDR3nt: TGTGCCAGCGTAGGACAGGGGTTCTACAATGAGCAGTTCTTC; CDR3aa: CASVGQGFYNEQFF